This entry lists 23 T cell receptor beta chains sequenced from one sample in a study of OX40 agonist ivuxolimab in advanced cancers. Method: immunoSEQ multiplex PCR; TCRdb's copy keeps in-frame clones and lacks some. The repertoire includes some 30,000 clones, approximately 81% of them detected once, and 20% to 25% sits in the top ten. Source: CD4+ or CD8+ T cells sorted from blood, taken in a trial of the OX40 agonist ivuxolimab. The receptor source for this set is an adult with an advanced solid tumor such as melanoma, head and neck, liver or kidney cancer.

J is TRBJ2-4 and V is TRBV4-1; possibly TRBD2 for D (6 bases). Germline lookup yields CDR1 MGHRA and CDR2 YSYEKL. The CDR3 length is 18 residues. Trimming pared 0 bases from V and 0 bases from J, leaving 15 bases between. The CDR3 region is CASSQEGWGVLAKNIQYF. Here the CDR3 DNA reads TGCGCCAGCAGCCAAGAGGGGTGGGGGGTCCTAGCCAAAAACATTCAGTACTTC.

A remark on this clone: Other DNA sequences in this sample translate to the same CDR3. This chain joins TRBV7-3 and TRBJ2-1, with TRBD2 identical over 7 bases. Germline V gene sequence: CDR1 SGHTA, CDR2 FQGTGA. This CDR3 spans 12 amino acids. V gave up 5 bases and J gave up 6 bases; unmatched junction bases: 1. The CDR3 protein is CASSPGGNEQFF. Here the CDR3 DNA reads TGTGCCAGCAGCCCGGGGGGCAATGAGCAGTTCTTC.

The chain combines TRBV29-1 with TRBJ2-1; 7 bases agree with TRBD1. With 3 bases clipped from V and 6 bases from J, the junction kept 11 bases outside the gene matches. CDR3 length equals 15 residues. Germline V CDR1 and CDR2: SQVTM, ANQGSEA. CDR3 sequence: CSVDLGRGSSNEQFF. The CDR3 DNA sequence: TGCAGCGTTGACCTCGGCAGGGGGAGTAGCAATGAGCAGTTCTTC.

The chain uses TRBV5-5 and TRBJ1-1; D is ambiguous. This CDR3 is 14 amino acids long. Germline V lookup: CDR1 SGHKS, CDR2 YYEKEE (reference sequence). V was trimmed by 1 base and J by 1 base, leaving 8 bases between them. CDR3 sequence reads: CASSLPSRNTEAFF. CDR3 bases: TGTGCCAGCAGCTTGCCCAGCCGGAACACTGAAGCTTTCTTT.

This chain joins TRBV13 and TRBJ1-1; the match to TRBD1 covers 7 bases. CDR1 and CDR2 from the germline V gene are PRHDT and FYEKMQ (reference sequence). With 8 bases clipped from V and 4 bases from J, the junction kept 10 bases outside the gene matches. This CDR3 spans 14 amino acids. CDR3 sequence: CASYPKGGSTEAFF. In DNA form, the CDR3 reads TGTGCCAGCTACCCAAAAGGGGGCTCCACTGAAGCTTTCTTT.

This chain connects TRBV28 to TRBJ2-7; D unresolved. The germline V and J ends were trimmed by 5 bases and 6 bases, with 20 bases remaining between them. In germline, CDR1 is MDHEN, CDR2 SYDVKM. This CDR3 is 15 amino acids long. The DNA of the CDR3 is TGTGCCAGCAGTCCCCATGACCTTTCGACGGGCGAGCAGTACTTC. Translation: CASSPHDLSTGEQYF.

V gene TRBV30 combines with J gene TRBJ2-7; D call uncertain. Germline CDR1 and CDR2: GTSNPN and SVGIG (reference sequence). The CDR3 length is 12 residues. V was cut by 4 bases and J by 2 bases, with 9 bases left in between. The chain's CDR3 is CAWMGSTYEQYF. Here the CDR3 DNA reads TGTGCCTGGATGGGTAGCACCTACGAGCAGTACTTC.

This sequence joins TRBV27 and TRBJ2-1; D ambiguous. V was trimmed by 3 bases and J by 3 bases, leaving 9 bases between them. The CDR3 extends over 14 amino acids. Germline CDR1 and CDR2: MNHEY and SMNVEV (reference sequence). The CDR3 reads CASSFKGFYNEQFF. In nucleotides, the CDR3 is TGTGCCAGCAGTTTCAAGGGATTCTACAATGAGCAGTTCTTC.

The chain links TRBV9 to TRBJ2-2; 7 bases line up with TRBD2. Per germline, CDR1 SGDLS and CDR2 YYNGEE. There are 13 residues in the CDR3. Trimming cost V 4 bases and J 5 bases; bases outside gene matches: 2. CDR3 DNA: TGTGCCAGCAGCTCGGGGGGAACCGGGGAGCTGTTTTTT. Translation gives CASSSGGTGELFF. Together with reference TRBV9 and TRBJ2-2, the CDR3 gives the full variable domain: DSGVTQTPKHLITATGQRVTLRCSPRSGDLSVYWYQQSLDQGLQFLIQYYNGEERAKGNILERFSAQQFPDLHSELNLSSLELGDSALYFCASSSGGTGELFFGEGSRLTVL.

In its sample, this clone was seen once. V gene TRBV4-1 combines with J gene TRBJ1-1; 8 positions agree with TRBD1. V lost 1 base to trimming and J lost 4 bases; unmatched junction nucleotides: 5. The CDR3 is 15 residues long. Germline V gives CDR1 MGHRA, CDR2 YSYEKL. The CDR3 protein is CASSQADREGTEAFF. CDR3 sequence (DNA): TGCGCCAGCAGCCAAGCGGACAGGGAGGGCACTGAAGCTTTCTTT.

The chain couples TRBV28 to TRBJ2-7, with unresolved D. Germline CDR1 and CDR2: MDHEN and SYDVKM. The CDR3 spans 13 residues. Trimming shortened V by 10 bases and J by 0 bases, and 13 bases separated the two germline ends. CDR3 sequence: CATGPNPSYEQYF. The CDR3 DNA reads TGTGCCACCGGCCCTAACCCCTCCTACGAGCAGTACTTC.

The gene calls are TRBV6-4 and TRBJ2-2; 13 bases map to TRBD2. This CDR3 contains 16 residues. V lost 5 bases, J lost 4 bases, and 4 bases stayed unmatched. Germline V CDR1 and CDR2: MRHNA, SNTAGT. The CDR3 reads CASSRTSGSGTGELFF. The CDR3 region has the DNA TGTGCCAGCAGTCGGACTAGCGGGAGCGGCACCGGGGAGCTGTTTTTT.

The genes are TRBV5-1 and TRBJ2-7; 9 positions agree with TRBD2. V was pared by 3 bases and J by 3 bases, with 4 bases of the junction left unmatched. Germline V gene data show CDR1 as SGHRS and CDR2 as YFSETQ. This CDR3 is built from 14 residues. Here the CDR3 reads CASSSASGNYEQYF. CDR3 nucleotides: TGCGCCAGCAGCTCTGCTAGCGGGAACTACGAGCAGTACTTC.

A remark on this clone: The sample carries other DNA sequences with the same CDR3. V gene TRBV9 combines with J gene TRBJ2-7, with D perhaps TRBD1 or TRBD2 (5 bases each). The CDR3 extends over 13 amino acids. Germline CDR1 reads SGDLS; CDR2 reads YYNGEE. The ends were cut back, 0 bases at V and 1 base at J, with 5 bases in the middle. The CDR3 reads CASSVGGSYEQYF. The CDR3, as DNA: TGTGCCAGCAGCGTAGGGGGGTCCTACGAGCAGTACTTC.

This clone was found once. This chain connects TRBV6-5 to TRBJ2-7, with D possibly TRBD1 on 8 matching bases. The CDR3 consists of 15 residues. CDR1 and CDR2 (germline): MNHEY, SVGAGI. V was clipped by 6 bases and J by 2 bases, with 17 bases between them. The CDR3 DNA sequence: TGTGCCAGCAGAACTACAGGGGGGGACCCCTACGAGCAGTACTTC. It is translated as CASRTTGGDPYEQYF.

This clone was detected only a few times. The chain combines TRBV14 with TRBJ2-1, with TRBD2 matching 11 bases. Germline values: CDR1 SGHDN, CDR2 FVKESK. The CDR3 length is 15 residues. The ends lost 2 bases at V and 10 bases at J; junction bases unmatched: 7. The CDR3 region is CASSQKPGLAVEQFF. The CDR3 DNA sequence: TGTGCCAGCAGCCAAAAACCGGGACTAGCGGTGGAGCAGTTCTTC.

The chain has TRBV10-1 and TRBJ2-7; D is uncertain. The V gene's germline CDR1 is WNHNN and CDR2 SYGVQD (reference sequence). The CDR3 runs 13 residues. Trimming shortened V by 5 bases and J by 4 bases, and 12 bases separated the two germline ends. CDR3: CASSSAGFYEQYF. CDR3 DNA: TGCGCCAGCAGTTCGGCAGGCTTTTACGAGCAGTACTTC.

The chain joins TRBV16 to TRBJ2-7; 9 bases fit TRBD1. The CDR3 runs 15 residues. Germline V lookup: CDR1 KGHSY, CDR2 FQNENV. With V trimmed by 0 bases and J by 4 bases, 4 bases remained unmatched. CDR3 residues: CASSQSTGGGYEQYF. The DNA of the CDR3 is TGTGCCAGCAGCCAATCGACAGGGGGTGGTTACGAGCAGTACTTC. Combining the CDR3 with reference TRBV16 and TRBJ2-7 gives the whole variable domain GEEVAQTPKHLVRGEGQKAKLYCAPIKGHSYVFWYQQVLKNEFKFLISFQNENVFDETGMPKERFSAKCLPNSPCSLEIQATKLEDSAVYFCASSQSTGGGYEQYFGPGTRLTVT.

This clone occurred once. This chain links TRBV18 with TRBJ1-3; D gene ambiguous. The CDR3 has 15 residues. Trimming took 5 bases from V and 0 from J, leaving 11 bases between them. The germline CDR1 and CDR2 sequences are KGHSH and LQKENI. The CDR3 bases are TGTGCCAGCTCAGCAACAGCTAACTCTGGAAACACCATATATTTT. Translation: CASSATANSGNTIYF.

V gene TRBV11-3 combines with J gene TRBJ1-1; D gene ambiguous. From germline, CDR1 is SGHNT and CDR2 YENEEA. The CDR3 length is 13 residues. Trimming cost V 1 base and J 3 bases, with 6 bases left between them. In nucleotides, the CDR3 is TGTGCCAGCAGCTTAGTTCCACACACTGAAGCTTTCTTT. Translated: CASSLVPHTEAFF.

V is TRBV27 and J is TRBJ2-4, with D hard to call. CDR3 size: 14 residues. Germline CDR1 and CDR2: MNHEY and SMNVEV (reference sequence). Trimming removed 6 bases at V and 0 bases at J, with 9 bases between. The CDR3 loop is CASRAALAKNIQYF. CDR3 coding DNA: TGTGCCAGCAGGGCCGCTCTAGCCAAAAACATTCAGTACTTC.

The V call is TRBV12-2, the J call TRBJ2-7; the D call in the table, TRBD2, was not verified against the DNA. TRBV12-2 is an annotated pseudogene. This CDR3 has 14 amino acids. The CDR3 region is CASRSTSGSYEQYF. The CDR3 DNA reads TGTGCAAGTCGCTCGACTAGCGGTTCCTACGAGCAGTACTTC.

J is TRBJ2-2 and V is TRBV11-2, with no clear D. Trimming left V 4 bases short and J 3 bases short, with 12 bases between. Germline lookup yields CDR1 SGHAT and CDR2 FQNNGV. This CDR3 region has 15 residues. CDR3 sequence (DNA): TGTGCCAGCAGCTCAGTCGGCGTTTACACCGGGGAGCTGTTTTTT. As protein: CASSSVGVYTGELFF.